The 27 T cell receptor beta chains reported below all come from one sample, sequenced in a study of cytomegalovirus exposure and HLA in healthy donors. PCR employed 60 Vbeta and 13 Jbeta primers. Only in-frame clones appear in the TCRdb table, and some are missing; sequencing was by immunoSEQ multiplex PCR. The repertoire holds 210,000 or so clones, with approximately 83% as singletons. Sequencing was performed on PBMCs. The receptors shown here come from a woman in her forties or fifties in good health and CMV-seropositive.

The CDR3 DNA sequence: TGTGCCATCAGTCGAGGCGGGAACACCGGGGAGCTGTTTTTT. Translated, it gives CAISRGGNTGELFF. The rearrangement joins TRBV10-3 to TRBJ2-2, with D hard to call. This CDR3 has 14 amino acids. Trimming removed 5 bases at V and 1 base at J, with 8 bases between. The germline gives CDR1 ENHRY, CDR2 SYGVKD.

This clone was counted between two and nine times. J is TRBJ1-1 and V is TRBV5-6, with TRBD1 matching over 7 bases. V was clipped by 4 bases and J by 6 bases; unmatched bases: 3. Germline loops: CDR1 SGHDT, CDR2 YYEEEE. There are 12 residues in the CDR3. CDR3 protein: CASSQGQAEAFF. The DNA of the CDR3 is TGTGCCAGCAGCCAAGGACAGGCTGAAGCTTTCTTT.

This chain links TRBV11-3 with TRBJ1-6; D is unclear. CDR1 is SGHNT and CDR2 is YENEEA in the germline V gene. The CDR3 is made up of 13 amino acids. Trimming shortened V by 3 bases and J by 5 bases, and 5 bases separated the two germline ends. The DNA of the CDR3 is TGTGCCAGCAGCTTTGAGCATAATTCACCCCTCCACTTT. This codes for CASSFEHNSPLHF.

V gene TRBV5-4 combines with J gene TRBJ1-6; D may be TRBD1 (5 bases). The germline gives CDR1 SGHNT, CDR2 YYREEE (reference sequence). The CDR3 has 14 amino acids. V was shortened by 1 base and J by 7 bases, with 9 bases between the two germline ends. The DNA of the CDR3 is TGTGCCAGCAGCTTGCAGGCAGGGAATTCACCCCTCCACTTT. Its protein product is CASSLQAGNSPLHF.

The rearrangement links TRBV19 to TRBJ1-1, with TRBD1 matching over 11 bases. Germline-derived CDR1 and CDR2 are LNHDA and SQIVND (reference sequence). The junction had 5 bases not matched to a gene; V was cut back by 5 bases and J by 0 bases. CDR3 size: 16 residues. The CDR3 loop is CASSPWTGGMNTEAFF. The CDR3 nucleotides are TGTGCCAGTAGTCCATGGACAGGGGGCATGAACACTGAAGCTTTCTTT.

For the CDR3, the DNA is TGTGCCAGCAGCCGGGGGTTAGATCCGAACACCGGGGAGCTGTTTTTT. It specifies CASSRGLDPNTGELFF. The V gene is TRBV5-4, the J gene TRBJ2-2; D is possibly TRBD2 (6 bases). Germline V gives CDR1 SGHNT, CDR2 YYREEE (reference sequence). The CDR3 covers 16 residues. V was trimmed by 4 bases and J by 0 bases, leaving 13 bases between them.

V gene TRBV5-1 combines with J gene TRBJ2-5; 7 bases line up with TRBD2. The CDR3 loop spans 15 amino acids. Germline V CDR1 and CDR2: SGHRS, YFSETQ. With 0 bases clipped from V and 3 bases from J, the junction kept 5 bases outside the gene matches. The CDR3 spells CASSLGGSGEETQYF. The CDR3 DNA is TGCGCCAGCAGCTTGGGCGGCAGCGGGGAAGAGACCCAGTACTTC.

This CDR3 reads CASSLGHGTGNTEAFF. The CDR3 DNA reads TGTGCCAGCAGCTTAGGTCACGGGACAGGGAACACTGAAGCTTTCTTT. This chain uses TRBV7-6 with TRBJ1-1, with 8 bases that match TRBD1. There are 16 residues in the CDR3. Germline assignment: CDR1 SGHVS and CDR2 FNYEAQ. V trimming: 1 base; J trimming: 1 base; junction bases outside the gene matches: 5.

The gene calls are TRBV7-6 and TRBJ1-2; 8 bases are a match to TRBD1. Germline values: CDR1 SGHVS, CDR2 FNYEAQ. The CDR3 has 16 residues. J lost 0 bases, V lost 5 bases, and 8 bases had no gene match. The CDR3: CASSITGGSANYGYTF. The CDR3 DNA reads TGTGCCAGCAGCATAACAGGGGGTTCGGCTAACTATGGCTACACCTTC. The full variable domain, with the rest looked up from reference TRBV7-6 and TRBJ1-2, is GAGVSQSPRYKVTKRGQDVALRCDPISGHVSLYWYRQALGQGPEFLTYFNYEAQQDKSGLPNDRFSAERPEGSISTLTIQRTEQRDSAMYRCASSITGGSANYGYTFGSGTRLTVV.

The chain combines TRBV4-1 with TRBJ1-4; D is uncertain. Germline loops: CDR1 MGHRA, CDR2 YSYEKL. V was cut by 3 bases and J by 2 bases, with 10 bases left in between. The CDR3 covers 15 residues. Here the CDR3 reads CASSHFDTTNEKLFF. The CDR3, as DNA: TGCGCCAGCAGCCACTTCGACACGACTAATGAAAAACTGTTTTTT.

This clone was counted a few times. The chain combines TRBV12-1 with TRBJ2-2; the DNA was not compared with TRBD1, the D call given in the table. TRBV12-1 counts as a pseudogene. This CDR3 is 16 amino acids long. In DNA, the CDR3 is TGTGCCAGCAGCTTTGTGTACAGGGTGAACACCGGGGAGCTGTTTTTT. This codes for CASSFVYRVNTGELFF.

The chain joins TRBV13 to TRBJ2-3; TRBD2 agrees at 9 bases. V shed 1 base, J shed 4 bases, and the junction held 9 bases outside the gene matches. The CDR3 extends over 17 amino acids. From germline, CDR1 is PRHDT and CDR2 FYEKMQ (reference sequence). CDR3 residues: CASSLEGRGGWPDTQYF. CDR3 bases: TGTGCCAGCAGCTTAGAAGGGCGGGGGGGATGGCCAGATACGCAGTATTTT.

The chain employs TRBV7-2 and TRBJ2-2; 9 bases map to TRBD2. The J segment lost 5 bases and the V segment lost 6 bases, leaving 10 bases of the junction unmatched. The CDR3 is 16 residues long. Germline V CDR1 and CDR2: SGHTA, FQGNSA. The CDR3 loop is CASSKSGTSRTGELFF. The CDR3, as DNA: TGTGCCAGCAGTAAGTCCGGGACTAGCCGAACCGGGGAGCTGTTTTTT.

The genes are TRBV30 and TRBJ1-2; possibly TRBD1 for D (5 bases). In germline, CDR1 is GTSNPN, CDR2 SVGIG (reference sequence). This CDR3 has 12 residues. V was clipped by 3 bases and J by 6 bases, with 11 bases between them. The CDR3 nucleotides are TGTGCCTGGAGAATGGCGGGGCATGGCTACACCTTC. It yields the protein CAWRMAGHGYTF.

V usage is TRBV7-9 and J usage is TRBJ1-5; no clear D gene. Trimming removed 5 bases from V and 0 bases from J, with 5 bases in between. The CDR3 has 13 amino acids. Germline lookup yields CDR1 SEHNR and CDR2 FQNEAQ (reference sequence). CDR3 nucleotides: TGTGCCAGCAGCACCTATAGCAATCAGCCCCAGCATTTT. Its translation: CASSTYSNQPQHF.

V usage is TRBV10-1 and J usage is TRBJ2-1; 11 bases map to TRBD2. This CDR3 spans 15 amino acids. The germline CDR1 and CDR2 sequences are WNHNN and SYGVQD (reference sequence). Germline trimming cut 8 bases from V and 8 bases from J; bases unmatched to any gene: 11. The CDR3 spells CASSHIAGGIDEQFF. CDR3 DNA sequence: TGCGCCAGCTCGCATATAGCGGGGGGGATAGATGAGCAGTTCTTC.

V usage is TRBV6-1 and J usage is TRBJ1-1, with a weak D call TRBD1 (6 bases). CDR1 is MNHNS, CDR2 SASEGT, per germline. V shed 2 bases and J shed 4 bases, with 17 bases lying between them. This CDR3 is 16 amino acids long. The CDR3 DNA follows: TGTGCCAGCAGTGAATTCCCTTCGGGGGGCATCACTGAAGCTTTCTTT. This gives the protein CASSEFPSGGITEAFF.

The chain combines TRBV7-9 with TRBJ2-7, with no clear D. The CDR3 runs 11 residues. Germline CDR1 and CDR2: SEHNR and FQNEAQ (reference sequence). The V end lost 1 base, the J end lost 6 bases, and 4 bases lay between the germline ends. The CDR3 protein is CASSLVSEQYF. The CDR3 region has the DNA TGTGCCAGCAGCTTAGTCAGCGAGCAGTACTTC.

The chain couples TRBV10-3 to TRBJ1-2; 9 bases are a match to TRBD1. This CDR3 is built from 17 residues. Trimming at V came to 6 bases and at J to 0 bases, leaving 11 bases not matched to a gene. Germline values: CDR1 ENHRY, CDR2 SYGVKD. CDR3 bases: TGTGCCATCAGGGGGACAGGGCCCGTAAATGCTAACTATGGCTACACCTTC. Protein: CAIRGTGPVNANYGYTF.

This clone was detected once. This sequence joins TRBV4-3 and TRBJ1-1, with D unclear. Trimming left V 0 bases short and J 8 bases short, with 10 bases between. The CDR3 extends over 13 amino acids. The germline CDR1 and CDR2 sequences are LGHNA and YSLEER. CDR3 sequence: CASSQDVRAEAFF. CDR3 coding DNA: TGCGCCAGCAGCCAAGATGTGCGGGCCGAAGCTTTCTTT.

The chain has TRBV27 and TRBJ1-2; tentative D call: TRBD1 (6 bases). V lost 5 bases and J 2 bases, leaving 9 bases between the germline ends. The length of the CDR3 is 13 residues. The germline V gene encodes CDR1 MNHEY and CDR2 SMNVEV (reference sequence). CDR3 amino acids: CASSKTGNYGYTF. The DNA of the CDR3 is TGTGCCAGCAGTAAAACAGGGAACTATGGCTACACCTTC.

V usage is TRBV7-2 and J usage is TRBJ2-7, with D unresolved. This CDR3 contains 16 residues. Germline V gives CDR1 SGHTA, CDR2 FQGNSA. Trimming took off 3 bases at V and 0 bases at J, with 15 bases between the two ends. DNA of the CDR3: TGTGCCAGCAGCTTGATCCCCGTTCCTAGCTCCTACGAGCAGTACTTC. Amino acid sequence: CASSLIPVPSSYEQYF.

This chain connects TRBV7-9 to TRBJ2-3, with D possibly being TRBD2 (6 bases). Looked up from germline, CDR1 is SEHNR and CDR2 is FQNEAQ (reference sequence). V was clipped by 3 bases and J by 0 bases, with 22 bases between them. The CDR3 extends over 19 amino acids. Written as DNA, the CDR3 is TGTGCCAGCAGCTTTTCTGGCGGTTTGGGGGGACTCAGCACAGATACGCAGTATTTT. Translation gives CASSFSGGLGGLSTDTQYF.

The CDR3 bases are TGCGCCAGCAGCCAACCGACAGATTTAAATCAGCCCCAGCATTTT. It encodes CASSQPTDLNQPQHF. The chain links TRBV4-1 to TRBJ1-5; the D gene is possibly TRBD1 (5 bases). CDR3 size: 15 residues. V was shortened by 2 bases and J by 4 bases, with 12 bases between the two germline ends. The germline V gene has CDR1 MGHRA and CDR2 YSYEKL.

Details on this clone: The same CDR3 is also encoded by other DNA sequences in this sample. The CDR3 region is CASSPGTSSTDTQYF. The CDR3, as DNA: TGTGCCAGCAGTCCCGGGACTAGTAGCACAGATACGCAGTATTTT. V is TRBV2 and J is TRBJ2-3, with 8 bases lining up with TRBD2. The V gene's germline CDR1 is SNHLY and CDR2 FYNNEI. The CDR3 extends over 15 amino acids. The ends lost 5 bases at V and 0 bases at J; junction bases unmatched: 4.

This chain uses TRBV6-1 with TRBJ1-2; the D is unclear. The V gene lost 0 bases and the J gene lost 4 bases, with 6 bases spanning the gap. The germline CDR1 and CDR2 sequences are MNHNS and SASEGT. This CDR3 spans 13 amino acids. The CDR3 here is CASSEANGYGYTF. CDR3 DNA sequence: TGTGCCAGCAGTGAAGCAAACGGCTATGGCTACACCTTC.

The table lists this clone with a count of one. CDR3 protein: CASSPREAGTQYF. The CDR3 coding sequence is TGTGCCAGCTCACCTCGGGAGGCGGGGACCCAGTACTTC. This chain links TRBV18 with TRBJ2-5, with 7 bases matching TRBD2. Germline CDR1 reads KGHSH; CDR2 reads LQKENI. The V and J ends lost 3 bases and 7 bases, in that order; junction bases with no gene match: 5. The CDR3 has 13 amino acids.